The clone carrying this T cell receptor beta chain came up a few times. At the DNA level, this CDR3 is encoded by other sequences in the same sample as well. Seattle researchers signed up patients amid active infection and tracked them longitudinally. This sample is part of a study of blood T cell repertoires in COVID-19. About the research overall: COVID-19 samples from acute and convalescent phases originated in the United States, Italy and Spain. T cells, B-cell-depleted T cells, or PBMCs provided the cDNA or gDNA that served as material.

Under the authors' procedure: Estimates of nucleated cell counts were drawn from the amplification of reference gene primers. Sequenced by immunoSEQ multiplex PCR; TCRdb stores in-frame clones only, minus some. The V and J calls and clone size come from that table; D and trimming were worked out from the DNA. Altogether around 230,000 clones are present, 65% to 90% being singletons, with the ten largest covering less than 6.5%. The sample taken for sequencing was peripheral blood. The TCR originated in a man between 45 and 60 years old with COVID-19, enrolled during active disease.

The CDR3 loop is CASSERGQSNSPLHF. CDR3 coding DNA: TGTGCCAGCAGTGAACGGGGACAGTCTAATTCACCCCTCCACTTT. V is TRBV2 and J is TRBJ1-6, with 7 bases fitting TRBD1. This CDR3 has 15 amino acids. CDR1 and CDR2 (germline): SNHLY, FYNNEI. V lost 2 bases, J lost 6 bases, and 4 bases stayed unmatched.